The source of this TCR beta chain is a study of T-cell reconstitution after alpha-beta-depleted transplantation in children. Preparation of the TCRbeta library used unique molecular identifiers. TCRdb used MiXCR to reprocess the PCR reads, holding one entry per CDR3 protein. The data show around 600,000 distinct CDR3 sequences, with more than 9% seen just once and around 4% held by the top ten. CDR1 is SEHNR, CDR2 FQNEAQ, per germline (reference sequence). This CDR3 is built from 16 residues. V was pared by 7 bases and J by 6 bases, with 22 bases between. The receptor comes from a human donor who donated a stem cell graft to a child with acute myeloid leukemia. Sequenced here: PBMCs from the stem cell graft donor, sampled from the stem cell graft. The chain combines TRBV7-9 with TRBJ2-1; D perhaps matches TRBD2 (6 bases). The CDR3 DNA sequence: TGTGCCAGCAAAGTGGGTGGGGACTCCATCATCAATGAGCAGTTCTTC. Protein sequence: CASKVGGDSIINEQFF.